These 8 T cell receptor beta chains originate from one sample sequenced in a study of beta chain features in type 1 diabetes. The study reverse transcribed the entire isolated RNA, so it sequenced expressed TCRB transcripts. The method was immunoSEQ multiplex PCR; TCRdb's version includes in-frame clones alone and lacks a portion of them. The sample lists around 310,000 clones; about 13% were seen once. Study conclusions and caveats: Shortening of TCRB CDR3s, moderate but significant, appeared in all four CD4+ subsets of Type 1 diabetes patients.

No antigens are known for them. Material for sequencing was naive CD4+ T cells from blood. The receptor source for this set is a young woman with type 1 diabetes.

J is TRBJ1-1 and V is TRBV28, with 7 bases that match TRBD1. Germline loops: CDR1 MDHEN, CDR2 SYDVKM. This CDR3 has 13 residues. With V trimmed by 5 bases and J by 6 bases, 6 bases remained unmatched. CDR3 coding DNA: TGTGCCAGCAGTCGACAGGGTGGGGCTGAAGCTTTCTTT. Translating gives CASSRQGGAEAFF.

The CDR3: CASSSGLAGGPYTDTQYF. The CDR3 region has the DNA TGTGCCAGCAGTTCGGGACTAGCGGGAGGGCCTTACACAGATACGCAGTATTTT. This chain uses TRBV27 with TRBJ2-3; 16 bases agree with TRBD2. Germline-derived CDR1 and CDR2 are MNHEY and SMNVEV (reference sequence). Germline trimming cut 4 bases from V and 2 bases from J; bases unmatched to any gene: 6. CDR3 length: 18 amino acids.

CDR3: CATSNWVGGQQETQYF. In DNA form, the CDR3 reads TGTGCCACCAGCAACTGGGTTGGGGGCCAACAAGAGACCCAGTACTTC. The rearrangement uses TRBV15 and TRBJ2-5, with D possibly TRBD1 on 6 matching bases. CDR3 size: 16 residues. The germline CDR1 and CDR2 sequences are LNHNV and YYDKDF (reference sequence). V was pared by 4 bases and J by 2 bases, with 17 bases between.

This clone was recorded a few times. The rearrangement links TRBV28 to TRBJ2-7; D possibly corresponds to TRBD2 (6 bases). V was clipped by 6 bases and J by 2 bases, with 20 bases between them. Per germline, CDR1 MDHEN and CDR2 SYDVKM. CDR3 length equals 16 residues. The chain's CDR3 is CASSLVAGLKPYEQYF. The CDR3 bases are TGTGCCAGCAGCCTCGTGGCGGGGTTAAAGCCCTACGAGCAGTACTTC.

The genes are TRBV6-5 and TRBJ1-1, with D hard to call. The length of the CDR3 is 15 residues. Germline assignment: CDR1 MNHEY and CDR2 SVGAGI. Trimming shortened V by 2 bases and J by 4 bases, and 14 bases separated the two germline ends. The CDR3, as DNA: TGTGCCAGCAGTTACCGCACCGCAGGAAGCACTGAAGCTTTCTTT. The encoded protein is CASSYRTAGSTEAFF.

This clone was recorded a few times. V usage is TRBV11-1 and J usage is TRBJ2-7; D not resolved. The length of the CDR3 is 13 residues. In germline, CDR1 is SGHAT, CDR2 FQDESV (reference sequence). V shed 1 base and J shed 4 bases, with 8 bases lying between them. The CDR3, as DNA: TGTGCCAGCAGCTTAGGACTTCGATACGAGCAGTACTTC. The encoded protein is CASSLGLRYEQYF.

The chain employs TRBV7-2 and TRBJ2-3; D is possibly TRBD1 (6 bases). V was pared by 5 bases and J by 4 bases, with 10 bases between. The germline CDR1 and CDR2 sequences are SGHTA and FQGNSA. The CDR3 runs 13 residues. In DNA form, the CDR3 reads TGTGCCAGCAGCCCAGGGACATCAGATACGCAGTATTTT. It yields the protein CASSPGTSDTQYF.

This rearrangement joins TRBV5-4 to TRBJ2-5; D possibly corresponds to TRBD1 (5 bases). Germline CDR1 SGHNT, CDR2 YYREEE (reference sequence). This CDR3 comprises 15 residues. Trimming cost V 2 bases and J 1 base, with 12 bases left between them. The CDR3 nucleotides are TGTGCCAGCAGCTTAAGTTTTGGGGCCCAAGAGACCCAGTACTTC. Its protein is CASSLSFGAQETQYF.